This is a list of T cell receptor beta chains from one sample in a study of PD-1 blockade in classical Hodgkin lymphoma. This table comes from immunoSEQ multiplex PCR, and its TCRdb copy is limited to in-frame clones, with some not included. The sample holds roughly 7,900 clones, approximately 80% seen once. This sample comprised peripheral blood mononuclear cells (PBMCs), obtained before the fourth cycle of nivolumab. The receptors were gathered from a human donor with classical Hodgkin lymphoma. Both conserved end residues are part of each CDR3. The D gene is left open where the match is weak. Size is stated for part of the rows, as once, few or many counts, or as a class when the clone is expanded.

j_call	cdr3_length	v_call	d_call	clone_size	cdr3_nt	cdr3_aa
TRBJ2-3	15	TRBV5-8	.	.	TGTGCCAGCAGCTTGCAGGGTGTTAGCGCAGATACGCAGTATTTT	CASSLQGVSADTQYF
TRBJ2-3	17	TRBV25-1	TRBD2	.	TGTGCCAGCAGTGAAGGCTCGGGACTAGCGTCCACAGATACGCAGTATTTT	CASSEGSGLASTDTQYF
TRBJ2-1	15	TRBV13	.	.	TGTGCCAGCAGCTTAGGAGCAGGGTTAGGCAATGAGCAGTTCTTC	CASSLGAGLGNEQFF
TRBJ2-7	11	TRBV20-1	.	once	TGCAGTGCCCCGCAGGGTGACGAGCAGTACTTC	CSAPQGDEQYF
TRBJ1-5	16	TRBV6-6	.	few	TGTGCCAGCAGAAGACCGAAGACGGGGGACAATCAGCCCCAGCATTTT	CASRRPKTGDNQPQHF
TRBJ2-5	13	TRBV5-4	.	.	TGTGCCAGCAGCTTGAAGGGGGGAGAGACCCAGTACTTC	CASSLKGGETQYF
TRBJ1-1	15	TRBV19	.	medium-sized	TGTGCCAGTAGTACGCCGGACATCGTGAACACTGAAGCTTTCTTT	CASSTPDIVNTEAFF
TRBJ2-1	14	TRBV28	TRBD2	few	TGTGCCAGCAGTACCGGAAAAGCGGGAAATGAGCAGTTCTTC	CASSTGKAGNEQFF
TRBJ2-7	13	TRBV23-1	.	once	TGCGCCAGCAGTTTAGTCCCGGGCGGCGAGCAGTACTTC	CASSLVPGGEQYF
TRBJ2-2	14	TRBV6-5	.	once	TGTGCCAGCAGAACAGGGACGAACACCGGGGAGCTGTTTTTT	CASRTGTNTGELFF
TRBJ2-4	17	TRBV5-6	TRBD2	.	TGTGCCAGCAGCTGGATCGGACTAGCGGGGACCAAAAACATTCAGTACTTC	CASSWIGLAGTKNIQYF
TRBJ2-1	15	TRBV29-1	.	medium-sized	TGCAGCGTCGATACAATAGGTGGCTCCTACAATGAGCAGTTCTTC	CSVDTIGGSYNEQFF
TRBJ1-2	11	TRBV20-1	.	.	TGCAGTGCTTCCGGGACGGATTTTTCCACCTTC	CSASGTDFSTF
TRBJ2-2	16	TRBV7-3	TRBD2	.	TGTGCCAGCAGCCGCGGGTTAGCGGGGGCCCCCGGGGAGCTGTTTTTT	CASSRGLAGAPGELFF
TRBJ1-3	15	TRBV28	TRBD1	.	TGTGCCAGCAGTAGAACAGGGGGCTCTGGAAACACCATATATTTT	CASSRTGGSGNTIYF
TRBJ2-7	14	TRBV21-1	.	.	TGTGCCAGCAGCAAAGTGGGACACCCCTACGAGCAGTACTTC	CASSKVGHPYEQYF